Shown below are 21 T cell receptor beta chains from a single sample sequenced in a study of cytomegalovirus exposure and HLA in healthy donors. It was with 60 Vbeta and 13 Jbeta primers that the PCR ran. TCRdb's table, derived via immunoSEQ multiplex PCR, lists solely in-frame clones and lacks some. The sample yields about 110,000 clones, 76% seen once. Input material: PBMCs. The receptors were sampled from a man aged 40-49 years in good health and CMV-seropositive.

The V gene is TRBV2, the J gene TRBJ2-1; 10 bases match TRBD2. The CDR3 length is 15 residues. The germline gives CDR1 SNHLY, CDR2 FYNNEI. V lost 11 bases and J lost 5; bases outside the gene matches: 12. CDR3 loop: CAGGQREGRNNEQFF. The CDR3, as DNA: TGTGCCGGTGGGCAGCGGGAGGGCCGTAACAATGAGCAGTTCTTC.

This clone came up a few times. The CDR3 bases are TGTGCCAGCAGCACCCGACAGTCCAATGAGCAGTTCTTC. Its translation: CASSTRQSNEQFF. V usage is TRBV5-4 and J usage is TRBJ2-1, with a weak D call TRBD1 (5 bases). In germline, CDR1 is SGHNT, CDR2 YYREEE (reference sequence). The CDR3 has 13 amino acids. V gave up 4 bases and J gave up 6 bases, with 11 bases separating them.

The gene calls are TRBV28 and TRBJ2-1, with 12 bases identical to TRBD2. The J segment lost 12 bases and the V segment lost 1 base, leaving 7 bases of the junction unmatched. Germline V gene sequence: CDR1 MDHEN, CDR2 SYDVKM. CDR3 length: 15 residues. CDR3 protein: CASSLSTSGGEGQFF. CDR3 DNA: TGTGCCAGCAGTTTATCGACTAGCGGGGGCGAGGGGCAGTTCTTC.

This sequence joins TRBV4-2 and TRBJ2-2, with TRBD2 identical over 11 bases. The V gene's germline CDR1 is LGHNA and CDR2 YNFKEQ. This CDR3 comprises 16 residues. J gave up 7 bases and V 2 bases, and 6 bases lay outside the gene matches. The CDR3 DNA reads as TGTGCCAGCAGCCAATTAGCGGGAGGGCCGGACGGGGAGCTGTTTTTT. Translated: CASSQLAGGPDGELFF.

V gene TRBV28 combines with J gene TRBJ2-1; the match to TRBD2 covers 8 bases. Germline V gene sequence: CDR1 MDHEN, CDR2 SYDVKM. V trimming: 7 bases; J trimming: 3 bases; junction bases outside the gene matches: 8. The length of the CDR3 is 15 residues. Here the CDR3 reads CASNIGGAIYNEQFF. DNA of the CDR3: TGTGCCAGCAACATCGGGGGGGCCATCTACAATGAGCAGTTCTTC.

The rearrangement links TRBV15 to TRBJ1-2; 7 bases fit TRBD1. Germline trimming cut 8 bases from V and 6 bases from J; bases unmatched to any gene: 6. Germline values: CDR1 LNHNV, CDR2 YYDKDF (reference sequence). The CDR3 extends over 12 amino acids. The CDR3 loop is CATLDRLHGYTF. The DNA for the CDR3 is TGTGCCACCCTGGACAGGCTTCATGGCTACACCTTC. Looking up the rest from reference TRBV15 and TRBJ1-2 gives the full variable domain: DAMVIQNPRYQVTQFGKPVTLSCSQTLNHNVMYWYQQKSSQAPKLLFHYYDKDFNNEADTPDNFQSRRPNTSFCFLDIRSPGLGDTAMYLCATLDRLHGYTFGSGTRLTVV.

The V and J genes are TRBV19 and TRBJ1-4, with no clear D. The ends were cut back, 5 bases at V and 0 bases at J, with 13 bases in the middle. The CDR3 covers 16 residues. CDR1 and CDR2 (germline): LNHDA, SQIVND (reference sequence). Here the CDR3 reads CASSPLNYATNEKLFF. CDR3 DNA: TGTGCCAGTAGTCCACTTAACTATGCAACTAATGAAAAACTGTTTTTT.

This clone was counted only a few times. J is TRBJ2-7 and V is TRBV27; 9 nucleotides line up with TRBD1. With V trimmed by 0 bases and J by 7 bases, 13 bases remained unmatched. Per germline, CDR1 MNHEY and CDR2 SMNVEV (reference sequence). CDR3 length: 17 residues. CDR3 sequence reads: CASSLSYQDRGPGEQYF. In DNA form, the CDR3 reads TGTGCCAGCAGTTTATCGTATCAGGACAGGGGACCTGGTGAGCAGTACTTC.

Worth noting for this clone: Relative to the germline gene, one junction end is altered; a read error may explain this. V and J are TRBV2 and TRBJ1-2, with D possibly TRBD1 on 5 matching bases. The CDR3 loop spans 12 amino acids. CDR1 SNHLY and CDR2 FYNNEI come from the germline V gene. The CDR3 spells CASSQGSGGHTF. The CDR3 DNA sequence: TGTGCCAGCAGCCAGGGTTCAGGTGGCCACACCTTC.

CDR3: CASSRDGGGSNSPLHF. Here the CDR3 DNA reads TGTGCCAGCTCACGGGACGGGGGAGGGTCTAATTCACCCCTCCACTTT. V usage is TRBV18 and J usage is TRBJ1-6, with a possible D match to TRBD1 (5 bases). The CDR3 runs 16 residues. CDR1 is KGHSH, CDR2 LQKENI, per germline. V was pared by 4 bases and J by 6 bases, with 16 bases between.

This chain joins TRBV27 and TRBJ1-6; TRBD1 matches 11 bases. CDR3 length: 14 amino acids. Germline CDR1 is MNHEY and CDR2 is SMNVEV (reference sequence). V shed 5 bases, J shed 10 bases, and the junction held 4 bases outside the gene matches. CDR3 sequence (DNA): TGTGCCAGCAGTCTCTGGACAGGGGGCTCACCCCTCCACTTT. Its protein is CASSLWTGGSPLHF.

This clone was counted only a few times. The junction and the germline gene differ at one end; a read error may be behind it. This chain links TRBV5-1 with TRBJ1-2, with D perhaps matching TRBD1 (5 bases). This CDR3 has 17 residues. Germline V gives CDR1 SGHRS, CDR2 YFSETQ. In DNA form, the CDR3 reads TGCGCCAGGAGCTCCCTCGAACCCTTTGCGACAGTCTATGGCTACACCTTC. Amino acids: CARSSLEPFATVYGYTF. The entire variable domain, with the rest obtained from reference TRBV5-1 and TRBJ1-2, is as follows: KAGVTQTPRYLIKTRGQQVTLSCSPISGHRSVSWYQQTPGQGLQFLFEYFSETQRNKGNFPGRFSGRQFSNSRSEMNVSTLELGDSALYLCARSSLEPFATVYGYTFGSGTRLTVV.

This CDR3 is CASSQDSTGGEVNTGELFF. CDR3 bases: TGCGCCAGCAGCCAAGATTCCACCGGGGGGGAGGTGAACACCGGGGAGCTGTTTTTT. J is TRBJ2-2 and V is TRBV4-3, with 8 bases identical to TRBD2. Per germline, CDR1 LGHNA and CDR2 YSLEER. V was clipped by 0 bases and J by 1 base; unmatched bases: 10. The CDR3 extends over 19 amino acids.

V usage is TRBV19 and J usage is TRBJ1-2, with a possible D match to TRBD1 (5 bases). CDR1 LNHDA and CDR2 SQIVND come from the germline V gene (reference sequence). This CDR3 is 12 amino acids long. The V and J ends lost 8 bases and 8 bases respectively, with 15 bases between them. CDR3 sequence reads: CASSEGAGGYTF. CDR3 nucleotides: TGTGCCAGTTCGGAAGGGGCTGGGGGCTACACCTTC.

The chain recombines TRBV10-2 with TRBJ1-2; D is unresolved. V shed 0 bases and J shed 6 bases, with 14 bases lying between them. This CDR3 has 15 amino acids. Germline V lookup: CDR1 WSHSY, CDR2 SAAADI. The CDR3 DNA sequence: TGCGCCAGCAGTGAGTCTTGGGGAAGGCGGGATGGCTACACCTTC. It is translated as CASSESWGRRDGYTF.

This clone appeared once. The V call is TRBV19, the J call TRBJ2-4, with D tentatively TRBD1 (5 bases). V lost 6 bases to trimming and J lost 0 bases, with 12 bases between them. This CDR3 has 15 amino acids. Germline CDR1 is LNHDA and CDR2 is SQIVND (reference sequence). This CDR3 is CASSRAGIAKNIQYF. In DNA, the CDR3 is TGTGCCAGTAGCAGGGCAGGGATAGCCAAAAACATTCAGTACTTC.

This clone was found a few times. V and J are TRBV28 and TRBJ1-2; 7 nucleotides match TRBD1. The junction had 8 bases not matched to a gene; V was cut back by 8 bases and J by 2 bases. This CDR3 has 14 amino acids. Germline-derived CDR1 and CDR2 are MDHEN and SYDVKM. The CDR3 nucleotides are TGTGCCAGCGCTCTCCACAGGGGCAACTATGGCTACACCTTC. Translation: CASALHRGNYGYTF.

This clone was detected only once. The V and J genes are TRBV20-1 and TRBJ2-5; D unresolved. The J call is uncertain, as TRBJ2-7 better fits the DNA end. Germline V gene sequence: CDR1 DFQATT, CDR2 SNEGSKA (reference sequence). The CDR3 has 11 residues. CDR3 sequence (DNA): TGCAGCTTGGGCACCGCCTACGAGCAGTACTTC. It is translated as CSLGTAYEQYF.

CDR3 protein: CACTQTTANYGYTF. CDR3 sequence (DNA): TGTGCCTGCACACAGACGACGGCGAACTATGGCTACACCTTC. The V gene is TRBV30, the J gene TRBJ1-2, with D unclear. The V gene's germline CDR1 is GTSNPN and CDR2 SVGIG (reference sequence). Trimming took 6 bases from V and 2 from J, leaving 16 bases between them. The length of the CDR3 is 14 residues.

This clone turned up a few times. This chain links TRBV7-2 with TRBJ2-7; 13 bases match TRBD2. The CDR3 has 14 amino acids. The V and J ends lost 5 bases and 3 bases, in that order; junction bases with no gene match: 1. The germline CDR1 and CDR2 sequences are SGHTA and FQGNSA. CDR3 sequence: CASSRTSGGYEQYF. The CDR3 region has the DNA TGTGCCAGCAGCCGGACTAGCGGGGGCTACGAGCAGTACTTC. The full variable domain, in which reference TRBV7-2 and TRBJ2-7 provide the parts outside the CDR3, is GAGVSQSPSNKVTEKGKDVELRCDPISGHTALYWYRQSLGQGLEFLIYFQGNSAPDKSGLPSDRFSAERTGGSVSTLTIQRTQQEDSAVYLCASSRTSGGYEQYFGPGTRLTVT.

The genes are TRBV28 and TRBJ2-5, with D possibly being TRBD2 (6 bases). TRBJ2-7 matches the DNA end more closely, so the J call is doubtful. This CDR3 has 11 amino acids. The germline CDR1 and CDR2 sequences are MDHEN and SYDVKM. The CDR3 DNA follows: TGTGCCAGCAGTCAGGGACTCGAGCAGTACTTC. It encodes CASSQGLEQYF.